This T cell receptor beta chain emerged from a study of blood T cell repertoires in COVID-19. Study in general: The analysed material was cDNA or gDNA that came from T cells, B-cell-depleted T cells, or PBMCs.

Per the study methods: Reference gene primer amplification yielded estimated nucleated cell counts. TCRdb's copy holds only in-frame clones and misses some; the assay was immunoSEQ multiplex PCR. The D gene and trimming were derived from the DNA, and the V and J assignments and clone size from that table. The table records over 70,000 clones, 75% to 85% of them present only once. CDR3 size: 12 residues. V was trimmed by 1 base and J by 8 bases, leaving 8 bases between them. The V gene's germline CDR1 is SEHNR and CDR2 FQNEAQ (reference sequence). The chain joins TRBV7-9 to TRBJ1-1; D not resolved. This clonotype originated in a woman older than 75 with acute or convalescent COVID-19. The sequenced material came from peripheral blood. CDR3 sequence reads: CASSLGGGEAFF. CDR3 in DNA: TGTGCCAGCAGCTTAGGAGGAGGGGAAGCTTTCTTT.